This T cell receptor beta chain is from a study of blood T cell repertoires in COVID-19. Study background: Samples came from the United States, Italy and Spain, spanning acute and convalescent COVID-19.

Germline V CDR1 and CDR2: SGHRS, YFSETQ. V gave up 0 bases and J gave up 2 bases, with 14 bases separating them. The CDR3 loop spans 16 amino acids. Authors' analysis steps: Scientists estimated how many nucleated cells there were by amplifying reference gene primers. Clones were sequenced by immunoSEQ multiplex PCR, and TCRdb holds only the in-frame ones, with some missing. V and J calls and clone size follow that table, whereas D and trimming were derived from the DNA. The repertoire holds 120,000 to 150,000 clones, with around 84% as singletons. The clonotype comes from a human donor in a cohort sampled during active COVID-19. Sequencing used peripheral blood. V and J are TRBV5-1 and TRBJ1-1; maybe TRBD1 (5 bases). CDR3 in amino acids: CASSLAIRQGNTEAFF. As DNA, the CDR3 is TGCGCCAGCAGCTTGGCCATCAGGCAGGGCAACACTGAAGCTTTCTTT.